The sample holds a few counts of the clone carrying this T cell receptor beta chain. These data are taken from a study of T-cell reconstitution after alpha-beta-depleted transplantation in children. Library preparation (for TCRbeta) was performed with unique molecular identifiers. TCRdb recomputed calls from the PCR reads with MiXCR, one row per CDR3 protein. The sample holds roughly 500,000 distinct CDR3 sequences, around 13% seen once. The length of the CDR3 is 14 residues. V lost 1 base to trimming and J lost 7 bases; unmatched junction nucleotides: 3. Germline V gene data show CDR1 as SEHNR and CDR2 as FQNEAQ (reference sequence).

The clonotype originates from a human donor who donated a stem cell graft to a child with combined immunodeficiency. This chain uses TRBV7-9 with TRBJ2-1; 8 positions agree with TRBD1. The sample in question was PBMCs from the stem cell graft donor, obtained from the stem cell graft. The CDR3 region is CASSLGQGANEQFF. The CDR3 nucleotides read TGTGCCAGCAGCTTAGGGCAGGGGGCGAATGAGCAGTTCTTC. The whole variable domain, remainder taken from reference TRBV7-9 and TRBJ2-1, is DTGVSQNPRHKITKRGQNVTFRCDPISEHNRLYWYRQTLGQGPEFLTYFQNEAQLEKSRLLSDRFSAERPKGSFSTLEIQRTEQGDSAMYLCASSLGQGANEQFFGPGTRLTVL.